The 10 T cell receptor beta chains in this list originate from one sample, sequenced in a study of T cells in women clearing cervical HPV infection. The data were produced by immunoSEQ multiplex PCR, yet TCRdb's version contains in-frame clones alone and is incomplete. The specimen's table records tens of thousands of clones. The material sequenced was blood buffy coat. The receptors here all came from a woman aged 18-70 years with a cervical HPV16 infection that either progressed to CIN3+ or cleared (not recorded which).

Points on this clone: Coverage ceases 3 residues before the CDR3 finishes, and the germline J gene fills in the end. V usage is TRBV7-9 and J usage is TRBJ1-1, with D tentatively TRBD1 (6 bases). The CDR3 loop spans 13 amino acids. Trimming took 4 bases from V and 7 from J, leaving 13 bases between them. Germline V gene sequence: CDR1 SEHNR, CDR2 FQNEAQ (reference sequence). Incomplete CDR3 DNA: TGTGCCAGCAGCTCTGGGGTCAGGGGTGAA. Translating gives CASSSGVRGE. The CDR3 as a whole reads CASSSGVRGEAFF.

Concerning this clone itself: The CDR3 extends 3 residues past the end of the read, so its final part is completed from the germline J gene. V and J are TRBV7-8 and TRBJ2-3; no definite D call. The germline CDR1 and CDR2 sequences are SGHVS and FQNEAQ. V was shortened by 3 bases and J by 2 bases, with 15 bases between the two germline ends. CDR3 length equals 16 residues. This CDR3 is CASSFDPSHDTDTQYF. The sequenced CDR3 bases are TGTGCCAGCAGCTTTGACCCTAGTCACGACACAGATACG.

On this clone itself: The read ends 3 residues before the CDR3 terminus; that terminus is restored from the germline J gene. The genes are TRBV6-2 or TRBV6-3 and TRBJ2-1, with TRBD1 identical over 8 bases. The V segment lost 6 bases and the J segment 7 bases; nucleotides outside the gene matches: 5. This CDR3 is built from 13 residues. In germline, CDR1 is MNHEY, CDR2 SVGEGT. CDR3 protein: CASRPTGGNEQFF. The DNA read from the CDR3 is TGTGCCAGCAGACCCACAGGGGGGAATGAG.

Of note for this clone: The CDR3 end is not reached by the read, which stops 3 residues before it; the germline J gene fills it in. The chain joins TRBV19 to TRBJ1-6, with D unresolved. The germline gives CDR1 LNHDA, CDR2 SQIVND (reference sequence). This CDR3 is 21 amino acids long. Trimming stripped 2 bases from V and 8 bases from J, with 31 bases between. This CDR3 is CASSIRPRGSGFSSSDSPLHF. The CDR3 DNA, read in part, is TGTGCCAGTAGTATACGGCCGCGCGGGAGCGGTTTTTCGTCGTCGGATTCACCC.

Points on this clone: The sequence runs out 3 residues before the end of the CDR3; the remainder is reconstructed from the germline J gene. V gene TRBV6-4 combines with J gene TRBJ2-1, with D unclear. The V and J ends lost 0 bases and 0 bases respectively, with 9 bases between them. Germline values: CDR1 MRHNA, CDR2 SNTAGT. This CDR3 spans 16 amino acids. CDR3 DNA (partial): TGTGCCAGCAGTGACTCGAGTTACAGCTCCTACAATGAG. Translated: CASSDSSYSSYNE. The complete CDR3 protein is CASSDSSYSSYNEQFF.

Worth noting for this clone: The CDR3 extends 3 residues past the end of the read, so its final part is completed from the germline J gene. This chain joins TRBV30 and TRBJ1-5, with 7 positions matching TRBD1. The CDR3 covers 14 residues. The ends lost 2 bases at V and 3 bases at J; junction bases unmatched: 4. Germline CDR1 reads GTSNPN; CDR2 reads SVGIG (reference sequence). The covered CDR3 bases are TGTGCCTGGAGTCTGGGGACAGTCAATCAGCCC. Amino acids: CAWSLGTVNQP. The full CDR3 is CAWSLGTVNQPQHF.

With regard to this clone: The read gets to within 3 residues of the CDR3 end, and the germline J gene fills in the rest. The genes are TRBV19 and TRBJ2-3, with 11 bases lining up with TRBD2. The length of the CDR3 is 16 residues. The V segment lost 3 bases and the J segment 4 bases; nucleotides outside the gene matches: 6. Germline V CDR1 and CDR2: LNHDA, SQIVND (reference sequence). The DNA read from the CDR3 is TGTGCCAGTAGTATTACTAGCGGGAGTAGGTCAGATACG. Protein product: CASSITSGSRSDT. The whole CDR3 reads CASSITSGSRSDTQYF.

Remarks on this clone: Read coverage stops 3 residues before the CDR3 terminus; the germline J gene supplies the remainder. The chain recombines TRBV29-1 with TRBJ2-7; TRBD2 agrees at 10 bases. Per the germline V gene, CDR1 is SQVTM and CDR2 is ANQGSEA. Trimming cost V 6 bases and J 3 bases; bases outside gene matches: 11. The CDR3 has 15 residues. CDR3 amino acids: CSVKIGLAENYEQYF. The sequenced CDR3 bases are TGCAGCGTAAAAATTGGACTAGCGGAGAACTACGAG.

As to this clone: The observed sequence ends 3 residues before the CDR3 terminus, with the missing tail filled in from the germline J gene. The chain recombines TRBV5-4 with TRBJ2-2; D remains unclear. CDR1 SGHNT and CDR2 YYREEE come from the germline V gene (reference sequence). The CDR3 runs 14 residues. The V end lost 1 base, the J end lost 0 bases, and 4 bases lay between the germline ends. The CDR3 here is CASSLITNTGELFF. The CDR3 bases that were read are TGTGCCAGCAGCTTGATAACGAACACCGGGGAG.

Note on this clone: With the read ending 3 residues before the CDR3 end, the germline J gene is used to fill in that end. The chain uses TRBV4-2 and TRBJ2-7, with 8 bases identical to TRBD2. Per the germline V gene, CDR1 is LGHNA and CDR2 is YNFKEQ. V lost 1 base, J lost 2 bases, and 10 bases stayed unmatched. The CDR3 is 17 residues long. The DNA read from the CDR3 is TGTGCCAGCAGCCAAGTACATACGGGGGGGGATCCCTACGAG. Translation: CASSQVHTGGDPYE. The whole CDR3 region reads CASSQVHTGGDPYEQYF.